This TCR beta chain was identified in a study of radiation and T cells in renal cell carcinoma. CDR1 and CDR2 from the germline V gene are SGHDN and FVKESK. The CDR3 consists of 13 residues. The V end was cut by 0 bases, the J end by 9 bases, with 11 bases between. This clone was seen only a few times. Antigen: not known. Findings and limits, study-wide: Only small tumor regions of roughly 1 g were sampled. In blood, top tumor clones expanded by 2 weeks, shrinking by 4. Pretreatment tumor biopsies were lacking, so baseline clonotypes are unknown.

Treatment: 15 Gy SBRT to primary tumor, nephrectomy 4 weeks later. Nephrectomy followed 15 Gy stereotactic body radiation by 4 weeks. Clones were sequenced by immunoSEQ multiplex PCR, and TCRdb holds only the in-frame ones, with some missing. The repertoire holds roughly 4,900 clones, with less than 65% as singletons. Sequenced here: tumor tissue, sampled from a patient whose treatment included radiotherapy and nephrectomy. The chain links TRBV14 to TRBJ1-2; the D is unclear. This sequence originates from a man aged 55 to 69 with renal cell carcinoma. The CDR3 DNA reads TGTGCCAGCAGCCAAGAGCGGCACTACAGCTACACCTTC. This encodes CASSQERHYSYTF.